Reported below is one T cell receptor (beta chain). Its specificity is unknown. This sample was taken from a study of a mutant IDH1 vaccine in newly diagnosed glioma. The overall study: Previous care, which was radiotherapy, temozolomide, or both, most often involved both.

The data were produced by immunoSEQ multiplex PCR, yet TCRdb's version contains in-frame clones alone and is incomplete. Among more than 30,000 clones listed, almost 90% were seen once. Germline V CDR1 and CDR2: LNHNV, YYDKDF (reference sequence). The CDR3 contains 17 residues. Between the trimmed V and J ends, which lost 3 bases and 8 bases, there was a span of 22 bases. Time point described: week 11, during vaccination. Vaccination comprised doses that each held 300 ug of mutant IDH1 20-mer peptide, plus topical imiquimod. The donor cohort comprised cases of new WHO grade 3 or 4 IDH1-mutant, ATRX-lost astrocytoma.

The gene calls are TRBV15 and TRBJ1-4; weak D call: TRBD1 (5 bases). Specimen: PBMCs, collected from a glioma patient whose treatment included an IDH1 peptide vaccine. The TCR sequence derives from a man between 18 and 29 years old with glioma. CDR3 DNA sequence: TGTGCCACCAGCAGCCCACGGACATCCCACTGGGGCGAAAAACTGTTTTTT. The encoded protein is CATSSPRTSHWGEKLFF.